The rows below give T cell receptor beta chains drawn from one sample of a study of T cells after yellow fever vaccination. TCRdb fed the 5' RACE reads into MiXCR, producing one record per CDR3 protein. The table includes some 63,000 distinct CDR3 sequences, roughly 7.3% detected once. This sample comprised CD8+ T cells sorted from PBMCs, obtained 15 days after the yellow fever booster vaccination. These receptors were collected from a man younger than 40 who received the YFV17D yellow fever vaccine. The CDR3 runs from the conserved cysteine through the conserved F or W. Each record gives: CDR3 length, V gene, J gene, CDR3 protein.

15	TRBV20-1	TRBJ2-7	CSAASRQGGPHEQYF
18	TRBV5-1	TRBJ2-1	CASSPRLSSLSSYNEQFF
12	TRBV4-2	TRBJ2-7	CASSQDPQMQYF
16	TRBV5-1	TRBJ2-3	CASRLNGAGVIDTQYF
17	TRBV4-3	TRBJ2-2	CASSRGLAGGNTGELFF
15	TRBV20-1	TRBJ2-1	CSVRLAGSESNEQFF
15	TRBV20-1	TRBJ2-7	CSASAGRGSYYEQYF
16	TRBV15	TRBJ2-4	CATSRDEGLYKNIQYF
14	TRBV12-3/TRBV12-4	TRBJ2-7	CASSPWRQGGEQYF
15	TRBV7-2	TRBJ2-7	CASSLGLAGPYEQYF
15	TRBV7-2	TRBJ1-2	CASSLAPGDGGGYTF
15	TRBV3-1	TRBJ2-5	CASSHGTSGKETQYF
14	TRBV29-1	TRBJ2-1	CSVGAGESYNEQFF
14	TRBV7-8	TRBJ2-1	CASWAGGSYNEQFF
14	TRBV7-6	TRBJ1-4	CASSLGETNEKLFF
16	TRBV27	TRBJ2-6	CASSQDISTGANVLTF
13	TRBV10-1	TRBJ1-1	CASTLGRSAEAFF
15	TRBV7-9	TRBJ1-1	CASSPWGGGDTEAFF
16	TRBV12-5	TRBJ2-1	CASGLVLERGDNEQFF
14	TRBV9	TRBJ2-7	CASSVEETPYEQYF
14	TRBV20-1	TRBJ2-7	CSASGGTSGYEQYF
14	TRBV12-3/TRBV12-4	TRBJ2-7	CASSYLTGSYEQYF
12	TRBV27	TRBJ2-1	CASSRINNEQFF
15	TRBV5-4	TRBJ2-7	CASSGSGRGLLEQYF
16	TRBV6-6	TRBJ2-5	CASSYSSGTSRETQYF
13	TRBV5-1	TRBJ2-1	CASSLAPRNEQFF
14	TRBV14	TRBJ1-4	CASSHQGRNEKLFF
13	TRBV20-1	TRBJ1-4	CSAREATNEKLFF
13	TRBV7-9	TRBJ2-7	CASSFGDYYEQYF
12	TRBV6-5	TRBJ1-1	CASSYGTAEAFF
15	TRBV12-3/TRBV12-4	TRBJ1-2	CASSLHLDRVDGYTF
20	TRBV4-1	TRBJ2-5	CASSPNPPGLAGGVQETQYF
15	TRBV12-3/TRBV12-4	TRBJ2-1	CASSLSSGPFGEQFF
17	TRBV3-1	TRBJ2-2	CATSQESDRVNTGELFF
18	TRBV7-9	TRBJ2-1	CASSSPGTPTHPGNEQFF
16	TRBV7-2	TRBJ1-5	CASSLNGGGLNQPQHF
16	TRBV5-1	TRBJ1-1	CASSSTLGTGNTEAFF
14	TRBV6-2/TRBV6-3	TRBJ2-1	CASSSGSSYNEQFF
14	TRBV5-6	TRBJ2-1	CASSGGTTDGEQFF
16	TRBV10-3	TRBJ2-7	CAIESGQVAGVYEQYF
13	TRBV5-1	TRBJ1-1	CASSLRPNTEAFF
14	TRBV12-5	TRBJ2-1	CASGSPGVPGGQFF
16	TRBV4-3	TRBJ2-2	CASSQTPGPIWGELFF
12	TRBV6-6	TRBJ2-7	CASQTSSYEQYF
11	TRBV7-9	TRBJ2-1	CASSLGPSKFF
14	TRBV13	TRBJ2-5	CASSTRLEPETQYF
16	TRBV27	TRBJ2-1	CASSQRTSGHRNEQFF
14	TRBV6-5	TRBJ2-5	CASSLPRDQETQYF